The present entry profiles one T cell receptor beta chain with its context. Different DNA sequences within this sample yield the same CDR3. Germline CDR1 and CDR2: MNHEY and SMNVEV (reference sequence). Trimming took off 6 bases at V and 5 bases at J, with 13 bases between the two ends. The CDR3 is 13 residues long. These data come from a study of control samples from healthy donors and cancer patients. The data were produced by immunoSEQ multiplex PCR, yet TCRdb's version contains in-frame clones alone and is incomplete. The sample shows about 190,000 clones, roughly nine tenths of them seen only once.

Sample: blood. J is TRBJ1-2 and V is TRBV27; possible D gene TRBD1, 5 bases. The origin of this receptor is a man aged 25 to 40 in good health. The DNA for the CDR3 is TGTGCCAGCAGCCGAGAAGAGGGGTATGGCTACACCTTC. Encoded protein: CASSREEGYGYTF.